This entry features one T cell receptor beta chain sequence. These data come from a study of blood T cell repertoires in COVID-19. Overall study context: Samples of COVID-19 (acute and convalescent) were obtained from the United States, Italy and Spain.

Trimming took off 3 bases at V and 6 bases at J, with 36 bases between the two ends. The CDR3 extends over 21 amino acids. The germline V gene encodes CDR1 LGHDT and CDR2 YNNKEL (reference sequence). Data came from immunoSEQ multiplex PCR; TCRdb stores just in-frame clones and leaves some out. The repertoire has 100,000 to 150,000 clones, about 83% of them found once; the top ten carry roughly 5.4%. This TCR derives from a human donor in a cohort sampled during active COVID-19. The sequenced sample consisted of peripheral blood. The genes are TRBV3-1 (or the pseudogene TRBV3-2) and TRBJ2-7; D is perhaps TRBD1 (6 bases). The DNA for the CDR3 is TGTGCCAGCAGCCATACGTCTATCCTTTTGGCAACAGGGTGTTCGTCCGGCGAGCAGTACTTC. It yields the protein CASSHTSILLATGCSSGEQYF.